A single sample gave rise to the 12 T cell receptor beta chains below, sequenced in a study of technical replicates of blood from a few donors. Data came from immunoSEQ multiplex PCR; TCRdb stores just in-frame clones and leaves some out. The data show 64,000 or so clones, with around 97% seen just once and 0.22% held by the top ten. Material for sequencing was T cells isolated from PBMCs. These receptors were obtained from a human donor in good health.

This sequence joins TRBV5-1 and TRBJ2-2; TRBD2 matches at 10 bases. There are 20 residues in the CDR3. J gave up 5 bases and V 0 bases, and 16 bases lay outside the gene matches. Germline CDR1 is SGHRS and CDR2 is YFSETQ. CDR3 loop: CASSLAPVKREGLITGELFF. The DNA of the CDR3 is TGCGCCAGCAGCTTGGCCCCAGTAAAGCGGGAGGGCCTAATAACCGGGGAGCTGTTTTTT.

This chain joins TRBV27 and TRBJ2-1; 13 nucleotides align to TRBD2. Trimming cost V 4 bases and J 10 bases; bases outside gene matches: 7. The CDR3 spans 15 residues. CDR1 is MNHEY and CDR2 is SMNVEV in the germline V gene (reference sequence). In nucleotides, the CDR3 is TGTGCCAGCAGTTCCCGGACTAGCGGGAGAACCGAGCAGTTCTTC. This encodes CASSSRTSGRTEQFF.

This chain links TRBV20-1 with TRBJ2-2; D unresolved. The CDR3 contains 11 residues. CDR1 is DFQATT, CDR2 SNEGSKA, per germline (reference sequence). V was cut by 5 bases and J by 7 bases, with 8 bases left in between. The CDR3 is CSAQTGGELFF. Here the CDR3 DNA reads TGCAGTGCTCAAACCGGCGGGGAGCTGTTTTTT.

The CDR3 bases are TGTGCCAGCAGTGAACAGCTGGCAGGCGCAAGCTCCTACGAGCAGTACTTC. Translating gives CASSEQLAGASSYEQYF. The chain carries TRBV6-1 and TRBJ2-7; D gene ambiguous. Germline loops: CDR1 MNHNS, CDR2 SASEGT. V gave up 2 bases and J gave up 0 bases, with 17 bases separating them. The CDR3 length is 17 residues.

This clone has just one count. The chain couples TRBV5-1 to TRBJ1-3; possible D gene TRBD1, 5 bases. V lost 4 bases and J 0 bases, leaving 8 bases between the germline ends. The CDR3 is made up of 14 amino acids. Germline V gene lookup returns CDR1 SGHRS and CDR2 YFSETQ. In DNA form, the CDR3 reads TGCGCCAGCAGCCTGGGACTCTCTGGAAACACCATATATTTT. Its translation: CASSLGLSGNTIYF.

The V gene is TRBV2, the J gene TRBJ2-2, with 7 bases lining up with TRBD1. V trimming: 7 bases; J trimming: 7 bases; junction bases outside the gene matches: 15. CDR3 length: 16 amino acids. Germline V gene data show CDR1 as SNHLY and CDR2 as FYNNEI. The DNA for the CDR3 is TGTGCCAGCACCGCCGGACCAGGGGGAGATATCGGGGAGCTGTTTTTT. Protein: CASTAGPGGDIGELFF.

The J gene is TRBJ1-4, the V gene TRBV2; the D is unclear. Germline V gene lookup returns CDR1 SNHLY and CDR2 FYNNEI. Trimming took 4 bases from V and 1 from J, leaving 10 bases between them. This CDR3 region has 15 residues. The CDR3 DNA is TGTGCCAGCAGTGTTTTCCTACGAACTAATGAAAAACTGTTTTTT. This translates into CASSVFLRTNEKLFF.

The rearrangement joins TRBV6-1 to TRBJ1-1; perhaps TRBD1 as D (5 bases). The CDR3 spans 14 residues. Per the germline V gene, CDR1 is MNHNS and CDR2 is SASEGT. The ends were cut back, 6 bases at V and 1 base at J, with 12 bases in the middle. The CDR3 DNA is TGTGCCAGCAGCGCAGGGAATAGGAACACTGAAGCTTTCTTT. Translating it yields CASSAGNRNTEAFF.

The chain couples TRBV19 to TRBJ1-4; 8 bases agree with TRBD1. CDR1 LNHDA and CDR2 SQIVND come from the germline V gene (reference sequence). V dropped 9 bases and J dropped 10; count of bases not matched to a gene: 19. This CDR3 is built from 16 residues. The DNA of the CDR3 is TGTGCCAGCAGAGACAGGGGAGGCTCCCATCCGGGAAAACTGTTTTTT. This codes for CASRDRGGSHPGKLFF.

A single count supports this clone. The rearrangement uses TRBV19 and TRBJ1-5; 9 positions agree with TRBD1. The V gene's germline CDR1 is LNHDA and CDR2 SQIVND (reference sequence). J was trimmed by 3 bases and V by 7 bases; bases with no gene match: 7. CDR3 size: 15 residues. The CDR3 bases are TGTGCCAGTACGGGGACAGGGTCTTACAATCAGCCCCAGCATTTT. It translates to CASTGTGSYNQPQHF.

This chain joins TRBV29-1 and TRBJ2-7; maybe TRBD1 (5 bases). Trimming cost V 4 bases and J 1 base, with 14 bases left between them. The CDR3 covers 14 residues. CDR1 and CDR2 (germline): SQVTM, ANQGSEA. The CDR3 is CSVALGQGSYEQYF. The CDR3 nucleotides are TGCAGCGTTGCCTTGGGGCAGGGATCCTACGAGCAGTACTTC.

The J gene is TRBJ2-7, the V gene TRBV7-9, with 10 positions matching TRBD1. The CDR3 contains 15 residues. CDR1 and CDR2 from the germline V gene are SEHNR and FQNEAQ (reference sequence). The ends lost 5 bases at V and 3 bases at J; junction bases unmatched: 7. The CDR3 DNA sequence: TGTGCCAGCAGCACCCGACAGGGGGCCATCTACGAGCAGTACTTC. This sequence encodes CASSTRQGAIYEQYF.